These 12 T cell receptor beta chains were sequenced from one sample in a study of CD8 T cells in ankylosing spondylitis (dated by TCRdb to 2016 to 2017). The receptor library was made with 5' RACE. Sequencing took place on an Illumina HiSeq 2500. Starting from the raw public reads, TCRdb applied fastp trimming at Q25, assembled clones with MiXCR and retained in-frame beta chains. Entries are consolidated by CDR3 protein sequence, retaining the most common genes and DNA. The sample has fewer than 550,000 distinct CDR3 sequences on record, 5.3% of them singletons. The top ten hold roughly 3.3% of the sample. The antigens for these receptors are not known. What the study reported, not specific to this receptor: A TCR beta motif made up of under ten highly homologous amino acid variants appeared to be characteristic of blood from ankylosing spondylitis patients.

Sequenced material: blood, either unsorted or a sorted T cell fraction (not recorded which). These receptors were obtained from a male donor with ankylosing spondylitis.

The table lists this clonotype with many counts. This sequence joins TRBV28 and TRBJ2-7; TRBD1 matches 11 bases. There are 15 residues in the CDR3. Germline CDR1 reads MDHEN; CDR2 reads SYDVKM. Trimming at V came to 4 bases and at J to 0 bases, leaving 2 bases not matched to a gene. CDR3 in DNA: TGTGCCAGCAGTTCCGGGACAGGGGGCTCCTACGAGCAGTACTTC. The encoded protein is CASSSGTGGSYEQYF. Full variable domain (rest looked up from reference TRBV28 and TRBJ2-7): DVKVTQSSRYLVKRTGEKVFLECVQDMDHENMFWYRQDPGLGLRLIYFSYDVKMKEKGDIPEGYSVSREKKERFSLILESASTNQTSMYLCASSSGTGGSYEQYFGPGTRLTVT.

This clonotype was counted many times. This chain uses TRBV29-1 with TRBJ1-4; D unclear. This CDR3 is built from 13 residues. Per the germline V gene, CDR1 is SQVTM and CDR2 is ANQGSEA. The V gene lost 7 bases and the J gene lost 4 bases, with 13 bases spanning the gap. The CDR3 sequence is CSALHGGNEKLFF. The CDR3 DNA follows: TGCAGCGCCCTCCACGGAGGTAATGAAAAACTGTTTTTT.

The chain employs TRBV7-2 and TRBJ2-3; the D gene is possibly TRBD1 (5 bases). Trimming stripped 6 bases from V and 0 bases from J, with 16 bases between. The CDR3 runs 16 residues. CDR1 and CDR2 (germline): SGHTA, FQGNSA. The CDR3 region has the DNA TGTGCCAGCAGGCCTCAGGGCCGTCCTAGCACAGATACGCAGTATTTT. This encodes CASRPQGRPSTDTQYF. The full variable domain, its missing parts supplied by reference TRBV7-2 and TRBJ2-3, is GAGVSQSPSNKVTEKGKDVELRCDPISGHTALYWYRQSLGQGLEFLIYFQGNSAPDKSGLPSDRFSAERTGGSVSTLTIQRTQQEDSAVYLCASRPQGRPSTDTQYFGPGTRLTVL.

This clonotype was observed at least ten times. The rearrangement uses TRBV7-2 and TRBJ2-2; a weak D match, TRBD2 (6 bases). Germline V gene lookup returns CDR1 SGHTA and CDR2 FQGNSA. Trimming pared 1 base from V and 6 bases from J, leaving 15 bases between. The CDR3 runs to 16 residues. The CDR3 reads CASSLDWGEWAGELFF. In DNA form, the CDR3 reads TGTGCCAGCAGCTTAGATTGGGGGGAGTGGGCCGGGGAGCTGTTTTTT. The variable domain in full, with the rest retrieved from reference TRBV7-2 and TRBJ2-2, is GAGVSQSPSNKVTEKGKDVELRCDPISGHTALYWYRQSLGQGLEFLIYFQGNSAPDKSGLPSDRFSAERTGGSVSTLTIQRTQQEDSAVYLCASSLDWGEWAGELFFGEGSRLTVL.

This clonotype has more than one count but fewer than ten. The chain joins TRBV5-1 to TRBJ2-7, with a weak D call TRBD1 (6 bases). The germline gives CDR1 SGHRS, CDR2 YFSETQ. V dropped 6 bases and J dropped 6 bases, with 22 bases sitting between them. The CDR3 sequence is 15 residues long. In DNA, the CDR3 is TGCGCCAGCACCGAGCTTGTTACAGGGAATCGCGAGCAGTACTTC. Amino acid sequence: CASTELVTGNREQYF. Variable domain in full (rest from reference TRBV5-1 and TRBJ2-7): KAGVTQTPRYLIKTRGQQVTLSCSPISGHRSVSWYQQTPGQGLQFLFEYFSETQRNKGNFPGRFSGRQFSNSRSEMNVSTLELGDSALYLCASTELVTGNREQYFGPGTRLTVT.

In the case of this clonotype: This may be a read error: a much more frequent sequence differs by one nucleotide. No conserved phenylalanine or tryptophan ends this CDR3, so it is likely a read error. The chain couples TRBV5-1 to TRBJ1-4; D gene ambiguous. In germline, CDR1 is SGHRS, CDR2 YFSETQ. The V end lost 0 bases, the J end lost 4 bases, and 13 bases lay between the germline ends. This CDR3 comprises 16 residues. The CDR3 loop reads CASSLGLRQNNEKLFL. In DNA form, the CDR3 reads TGCGCCAGCAGCTTGGGGTTGCGGCAGAATAATGAAAAACTGTTTCTT.

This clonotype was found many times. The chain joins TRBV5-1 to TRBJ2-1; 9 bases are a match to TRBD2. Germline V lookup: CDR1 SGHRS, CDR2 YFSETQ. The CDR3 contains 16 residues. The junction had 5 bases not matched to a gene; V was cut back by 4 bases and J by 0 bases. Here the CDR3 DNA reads TGCGCCAGCAGCCCGCTTAGCGGGAGCTCCTACAATGAGCAGTTCTTC. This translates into CASSPLSGSSYNEQFF.

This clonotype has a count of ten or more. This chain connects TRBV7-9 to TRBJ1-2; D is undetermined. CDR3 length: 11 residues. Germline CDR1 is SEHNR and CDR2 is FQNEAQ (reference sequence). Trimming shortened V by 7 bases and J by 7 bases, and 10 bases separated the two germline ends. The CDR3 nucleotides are TGTGCCAGCATCGCGACGGGTGGCTACACCTTC. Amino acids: CASIATGGYTF.

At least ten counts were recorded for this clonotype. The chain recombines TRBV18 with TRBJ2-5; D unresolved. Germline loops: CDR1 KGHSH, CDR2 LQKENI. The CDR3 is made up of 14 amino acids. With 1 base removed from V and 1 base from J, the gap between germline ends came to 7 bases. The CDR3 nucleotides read TGTGCCAGCTCACCACTGCCCAGCCAAGAGACCCAGTACTTC. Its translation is CASSPLPSQETQYF.

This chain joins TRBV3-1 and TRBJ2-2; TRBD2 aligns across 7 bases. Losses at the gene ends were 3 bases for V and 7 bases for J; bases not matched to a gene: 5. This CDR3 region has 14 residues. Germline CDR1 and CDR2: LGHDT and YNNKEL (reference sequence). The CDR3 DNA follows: TGTGCCAGCAGCCATACTAGCGAGAACGGGGAGCTGTTTTTT. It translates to CASSHTSENGELFF. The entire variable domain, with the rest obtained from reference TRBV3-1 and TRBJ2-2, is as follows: DTAVSQTPKYLVTQMGNDKSIKCEQNLGHDTMYWYKQDSKKFLKIMFSYNNKELIINETVPNRFSPKSPDKAHLNLHINSLELGDSAVYFCASSHTSENGELFFGEGSRLTVL.

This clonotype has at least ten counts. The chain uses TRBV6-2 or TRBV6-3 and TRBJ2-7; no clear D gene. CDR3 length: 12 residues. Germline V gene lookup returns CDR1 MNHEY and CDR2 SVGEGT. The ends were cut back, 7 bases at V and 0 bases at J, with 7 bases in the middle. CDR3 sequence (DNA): TGTGCCAGCATGGGCTACTCCTACGAGCAGTACTTC. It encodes CASMGYSYEQYF.

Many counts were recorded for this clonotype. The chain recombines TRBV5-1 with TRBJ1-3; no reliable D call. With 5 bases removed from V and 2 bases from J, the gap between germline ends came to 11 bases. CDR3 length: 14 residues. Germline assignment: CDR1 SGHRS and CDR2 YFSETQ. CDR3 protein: CASSVPNPGNTIYF. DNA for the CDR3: TGCGCCAGCAGTGTCCCTAATCCTGGAAACACCATATATTTT.